A single sample is the source of the 14 T cell receptor beta chains below, sequenced in a study of T cell clones after liver transplantation. Assay: immunoSEQ multiplex PCR; the TCRdb copy retains only in-frame clones and omits some. Of roughly 4,500 clones listed, 27% are singletons. Their target antigens are unknown. TCRbeta sequences of proliferating CFSE-low MLR cells were labeled alloreactive. The sample comprised CD4+ T cells from cultured PBMCs. The receptor set was obtained from a human patient who received a liver transplant. Some T cells could come from the graft donor.

About this clone itself: A far larger clone is off by one base, so a read error is likely. Other DNA sequences from this sample encode an identical CDR3 as well. V is TRBV6-4 and J is TRBJ1-2; 9 bases match TRBD1. The CDR3 has 16 residues. Germline values: CDR1 MRHNA, CDR2 SNTAGT. The CDR3 nucleotides read TGTGCCAGCAGTTACTCGAAAGGACAGGGGAACTATGGCTACACCTTC. Encoded protein: CASSYSKGQGNYGYTF.

This clone appeared a few times. The chain combines TRBV6-6 with TRBJ1-1, with D perhaps matching TRBD1 (5 bases). Trimming pared 6 bases from V and 9 bases from J, leaving 11 bases between. This CDR3 contains 11 residues. Germline lookup yields CDR1 MNHNY and CDR2 SVGAGI (reference sequence). The CDR3 coding sequence is TGTGCCAGCAGAGAAAAGGGGAAAGCTTTCTTT. Translation gives CASREKGKAFF.

In this sample, this clone turned up a few times. The chain joins TRBV4-3 to TRBJ1-5, with TRBD1 as a possible D gene (5 bases). Germline V gene sequence: CDR1 LGHNA, CDR2 YSLEER. Trimming took off 1 base at V and 1 base at J, with 11 bases between the two ends. This CDR3 comprises 16 residues. In nucleotides, the CDR3 is TGCGCCAGCAGCCAAGGGCACCGGGACAGCAATCAGCCCCAGCATTTT. This sequence encodes CASSQGHRDSNQPQHF.

The chain links TRBV4-1 to TRBJ1-3; perhaps TRBD1 as D (6 bases). Trimming shortened V by 5 bases and J by 1 base, and 18 bases separated the two germline ends. CDR1 MGHRA and CDR2 YSYEKL come from the germline V gene. The CDR3 covers 17 residues. This chain's CDR3 is CASSTEGGGHSGNTIYF. The CDR3 nucleotides are TGCGCCAGCAGCACGGAGGGGGGCGGCCATTCTGGAAACACCATATATTTT.

The rearrangement joins TRBV4-2 to TRBJ2-5; D is uncertain. With the DNA end fitting TRBJ2-7 better, the J assignment may be wrong. CDR1 and CDR2 from the germline V gene are LGHNA and YNFKEQ. This CDR3 spans 17 amino acids. This chain's CDR3 is CASSLFKASHSPYEQYF. The DNA for the CDR3 is TGTGCCAGCAGCTTGTTTAAGGCCTCCCATTCCCCCTACGAGCAGTACTTC.

A note on this clone: A far more abundant clone sits one base away, making this likely a read error. The CDR3 nucleotides are TGTGCCAGCAGCTTCGACAGTGTAAGGTACGAGCAGTACTTC. It translates to CASSFDSVRYEQYF. The chain carries TRBV7-9 and TRBJ2-7; TRBD1 might be the D (5 bases). CDR1 and CDR2 from the germline V gene are SEHNR and FQNEAQ (reference sequence). The CDR3 consists of 14 residues. Deletions cut 3 bases from V and 4 bases from J, with 13 bases between.

DNA for the CDR3: TGTGCCAGCAGCCTAACCCGTTTGAGCGACACCGGGGAGCTGTTTTTT. This codes for CASSLTRLSDTGELFF. The V and J genes are TRBV5-4 and TRBJ2-2; D unclear. The germline V and J ends were trimmed by 4 bases and 3 bases, with 16 bases remaining between them. Looked up from germline, CDR1 is SGHNT and CDR2 is YYREEE (reference sequence). The CDR3 loop spans 16 amino acids.

This sequence joins TRBV7-2 and TRBJ2-7; D not certain. Trimming took 1 base from V and 7 from J, leaving 14 bases between them. Germline CDR1 SGHTA, CDR2 FQGNSA. This CDR3 comprises 14 residues. CDR3 region: CASSLVLGRGEQYF. CDR3 nucleotides: TGTGCCAGCAGCTTAGTTTTAGGGCGCGGAGAGCAGTACTTC.

This clone was found a few times. The CDR3 reads CASSQVWNTEAFF. CDR3 bases: TGTGCCAGCAGCCAGGTTTGGAACACTGAAGCTTTCTTT. The chain couples TRBV14 to TRBJ1-1; no firm D call. The CDR3 consists of 13 residues. Trimming shortened V by 3 bases and J by 1 base, and 6 bases separated the two germline ends. Germline V CDR1 and CDR2: SGHDN, FVKESK.

This clone is large in the sample. The rearrangement uses TRBV5-4 and TRBJ2-3; TRBD1 aligns across 9 bases. The CDR3 length is 13 residues. J was trimmed by 2 bases and V by 6 bases; bases with no gene match: 1. The germline V gene encodes CDR1 SGHNT and CDR2 YYREEE (reference sequence). DNA of the CDR3: TGTGCCAGCAACAGGGGGCCCACAGATACGCAGTATTTT. Its translation: CASNRGPTDTQYF.

This rearrangement joins TRBV4-3 to TRBJ1-2, with TRBD1 as a possible D gene (6 bases). The germline V and J ends were trimmed by 4 bases and 4 bases, with 13 bases remaining between them. Germline V gene sequence: CDR1 LGHNA, CDR2 YSLEER. The length of the CDR3 is 14 residues. CDR3 sequence reads: CASSRHREGYGYTF. CDR3 DNA: TGCGCCAGCAGCCGTCACAGGGAGGGCTATGGCTACACCTTC.

By share, this clone counts as medium-sized. Germline is not matched at one junction end, which may reflect a read error. This chain connects TRBV7-7 to TRBJ2-7; 8 bases agree with TRBD1. This CDR3 comprises 13 residues. The germline V gene encodes CDR1 SSHAT and CDR2 FNYEAQ (reference sequence). The CDR3 sequence is CASSKDRGDEQYF. The DNA for the CDR3 is TGTGCTAGCAGCAAAGACAGGGGTGACGAGCAGTACTTC.

This clone is deemed large. The V and J genes are TRBV18 and TRBJ1-4; the match to TRBD1 covers 7 bases. CDR3 size: 12 residues. From germline, CDR1 is KGHSH and CDR2 LQKENI. V trimming: 3 bases; J trimming: 11 bases; junction bases outside the gene matches: 3. The CDR3 region is CASSPDRAKLFF. The CDR3 nucleotides read TGTGCCAGCTCACCCGACAGGGCTAAACTGTTTTTT.

V usage is TRBV4-2 and J usage is TRBJ1-5; 9 bases agree with TRBD1. V trimming: 4 bases; J trimming: 4 bases; junction bases outside the gene matches: 8. CDR1 and CDR2 (germline): LGHNA, YNFKEQ. The CDR3 covers 16 residues. CDR3 bases: TGTGCCAGCAGCCTACCACTTGGACAGGGGAATCAGCCCCAGCATTTT. Its translation: CASSLPLGQGNQPQHF.